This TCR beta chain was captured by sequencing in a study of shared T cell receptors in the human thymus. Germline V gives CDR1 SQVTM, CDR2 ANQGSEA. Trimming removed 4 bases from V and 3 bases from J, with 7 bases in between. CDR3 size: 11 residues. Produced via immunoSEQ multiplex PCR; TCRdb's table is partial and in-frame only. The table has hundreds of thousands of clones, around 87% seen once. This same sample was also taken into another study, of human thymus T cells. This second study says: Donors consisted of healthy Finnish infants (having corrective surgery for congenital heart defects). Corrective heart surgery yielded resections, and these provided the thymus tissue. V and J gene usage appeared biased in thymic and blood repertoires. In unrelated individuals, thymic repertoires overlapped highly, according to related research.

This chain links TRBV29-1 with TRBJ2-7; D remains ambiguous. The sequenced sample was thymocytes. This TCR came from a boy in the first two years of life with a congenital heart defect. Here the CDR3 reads CSVAQNYEQYF. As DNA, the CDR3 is TGCAGCGTTGCTCAGAACTACGAGCAGTACTTC.